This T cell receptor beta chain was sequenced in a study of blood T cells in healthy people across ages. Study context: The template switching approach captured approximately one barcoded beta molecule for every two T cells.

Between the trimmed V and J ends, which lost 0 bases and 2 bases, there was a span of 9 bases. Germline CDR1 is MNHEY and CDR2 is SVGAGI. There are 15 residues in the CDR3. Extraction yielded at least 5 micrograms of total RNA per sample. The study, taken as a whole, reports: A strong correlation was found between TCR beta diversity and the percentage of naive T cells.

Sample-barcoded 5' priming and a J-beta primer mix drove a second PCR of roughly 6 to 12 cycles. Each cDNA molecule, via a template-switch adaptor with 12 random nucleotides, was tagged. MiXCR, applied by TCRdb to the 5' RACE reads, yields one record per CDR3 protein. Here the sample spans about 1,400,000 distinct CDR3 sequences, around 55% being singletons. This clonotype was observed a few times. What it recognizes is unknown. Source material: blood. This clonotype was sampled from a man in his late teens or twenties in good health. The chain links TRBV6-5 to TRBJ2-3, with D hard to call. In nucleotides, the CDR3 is TGTGCCAGCAGTTACTCCCCGGACGACACAGATACGCAGTATTTT. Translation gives CASSYSPDDTDTQYF.